The rows below give T cell receptor beta chains drawn from one sample of a study of technical replicates of blood from a handful of donors. Produced via immunoSEQ multiplex PCR; TCRdb's table is partial and in-frame only. Among tens of thousands of clones, around 94% were seen once, and the ten largest hold 0.38%. Source material: T cells isolated from PBMCs. All receptors derive from a human donor in good health. Each CDR3 is given with its conserved first and last residue. The D gene is left open where the match is weak. The size of a clone is reported for some rows only, either as once, few or many, or as a class for expanded clones.

J | D | size | V | CDR3 | DNA
TRBJ1-1 | - | - | TRBV7-3 | CASSFSAGEDTEAFF | TGTGCCAGCAGCTTCTCGGCGGGGGAGGACACTGAAGCTTTCTTT
TRBJ1-2 | - | - | TRBV5-6 | CASSLVGGQYYGYTF | TGTGCCAGCAGCTTGGTGGGCGGACAATACTATGGCTACACCTTC
TRBJ1-2 | - | - | TRBV28 | CASSLRQNNYGYTF | TGTGCCAGCAGTTTACGACAGAACAACTATGGCTACACCTTC
TRBJ2-7 | TRBD2 | - | TRBV5-5 | CASSLSLAGTYEQYF | TGTGCCAGCAGCTTGTCACTAGCGGGAACCTACGAGCAGTACTTC
TRBJ1-4 | TRBD1 | - | TRBV6-5 | CASRRDRSHEKLFF | TGTGCCAGCAGAAGGGACAGATCTCATGAAAAACTGTTTTTT
TRBJ2-7 | - | - | TRBV7-7 | CASSLAQSYEQYF | TGTGCTAGCAGCTTAGCCCAGTCCTACGAGCAGTACTTC
TRBJ1-5 | - | - | TRBV6-6 | CASRGLTNQPQHF | TGTGCCAGCCGCGGACTGACAAATCAGCCCCAGCATTTT
TRBJ1-2 | - | - | TRBV30 | CALRGQLGQSLYGYTF | TGTGCCTTGCGTGGCCAACTTGGACAATCCCTCTATGGCTACACCTTC
TRBJ2-7 | TRBD2 | - | TRBV5-1 | CASSFSGSTDEQYF | TGCGCCAGCAGCTTCAGCGGGAGTACGGACGAGCAGTACTTC
TRBJ2-1 | - | - | TRBV18 | CASSRSGSSYNEQFF | TGTGCCAGCTCACGAAGCGGTAGCTCCTACAATGAGCAGTTCTTC
TRBJ1-2 | TRBD1 | - | TRBV9 | CASSLDRGSNYGYTF | TGTGCCAGCAGCTTAGACAGGGGGTCAAACTATGGCTACACCTTC
TRBJ1-2 | TRBD1 | once | TRBV25-1 | CASSATGQYYGYTF | TGTGCCAGCAGTGCCACGGGACAGTACTATGGCTACACCTTC
TRBJ2-7 | - | - | TRBV30 | CAWSVTGTEQYF | TGTGCCTGGAGTGTAACAGGGACCGAGCAGTACTTC
TRBJ2-7 | TRBD1 | once | TRBV2 | CASEGQTNHEQYF | TGTGCCAGCGAGGGACAGACTAACCACGAGCAGTACTTC
TRBJ1-2 | TRBD1 | once | TRBV2 | CASSEATGVHGYTF | TGTGCCAGCAGTGAAGCCACAGGGGTCCATGGCTACACCTTC
TRBJ1-5 | TRBD1 | once | TRBV7-6 | CASSLGTGGNQPQHF | TGTGCCAGCAGCTTAGGGACAGGGGGCAATCAGCCCCAGCATTTT
TRBJ1-4 | TRBD1 | - | TRBV19 | CASSIRTGANEKLFF | TGTGCCAGTAGTATCCGGACAGGGGCTAATGAAAAACTGTTTTTT
TRBJ2-3 | TRBD2 | - | TRBV2 | CASVKDYPGRVDTDTQYF | TGTGCCAGCGTAAAGGACTACCCAGGGAGGGTGGACACAGATACGCAGTATTTT
TRBJ2-7 | TRBD2 | once | TRBV6-6 | CASSGGLANEQYF | TGTGCCAGCAGCGGGGGACTAGCGAACGAGCAGTACTTC
TRBJ1-3 | - | - | TRBV5-1 | CASSLETFSSGNTIYF | TGCGCCAGCAGCTTGGAGACATTCAGCTCTGGAAACACCATATATTTT
TRBJ2-7 | TRBD1 | - | TRBV2 | CASRVSPPGQGLPYEQYF | TGTGCCAGCAGGGTTTCCCCACCGGGACAGGGTCTTCCGTACGAGCAGTACTTC
TRBJ1-2 | - | - | TRBV7-9 | CASSRGGGEGRSGYTF | TGTGCCAGCAGCCGCGGCGGCGGGGAAGGAAGATCGGGCTACACCTTC
TRBJ2-1 | - | once | TRBV4-2 | CASSQDPAGSSYNEQFF | TGTGCCAGCAGCCAAGATCCGGCGGGGAGCTCCTACAATGAGCAGTTCTTC
TRBJ1-2 | TRBD1 | - | TRBV5-4 | CASSLVTGGYGYTF | TGTGCCAGCAGCTTAGTGACAGGGGGCTATGGCTACACCTTC
TRBJ2-1 | - | - | TRBV14 | CASSPENLMDYNNEQFF | TGTGCCAGCAGCCCGGAGAACCTAATGGACTATAACAATGAGCAGTTCTTC
TRBJ1-2 | - | - | TRBV9 | CASSVGTGLYGYTF | TGTGCCAGCAGCGTAGGTACAGGGCTCTATGGCTACACCTTC
TRBJ1-1 | - | - | TRBV2 | CASRPWGVGTEAFF | TGTGCCAGCAGGCCGTGGGGGGTTGGAACTGAAGCTTTCTTT
TRBJ2-7 | TRBD1 | - | TRBV5-1 | CASSLAFGTGIPYEQYF | TGCGCCAGCAGCTTGGCCTTCGGGACAGGGATCCCCTACGAGCAGTACTTC
TRBJ1-2 | TRBD1 | - | TRBV9 | CASSASFRGRNGYTF | TGTGCCAGCAGCGCCTCATTCAGGGGGCGGAATGGCTACACCTTC
TRBJ2-1 | TRBD2 | - | TRBV2 | CASSSLAGVGNEQFF | TGTGCCAGCAGTTCCCTAGCGGGAGTTGGGAATGAGCAGTTCTTC
TRBJ1-4 | - | - | TRBV28 | CASEGSTNEKLFF | TGTGCCAGCGAGGGTTCAACTAATGAAAAACTGTTTTTT
TRBJ1-2 | - | - | TRBV12-5 | CASGFPGYGYTF | TGTGCTAGTGGTTTTCCGGGCTATGGCTACACCTTC